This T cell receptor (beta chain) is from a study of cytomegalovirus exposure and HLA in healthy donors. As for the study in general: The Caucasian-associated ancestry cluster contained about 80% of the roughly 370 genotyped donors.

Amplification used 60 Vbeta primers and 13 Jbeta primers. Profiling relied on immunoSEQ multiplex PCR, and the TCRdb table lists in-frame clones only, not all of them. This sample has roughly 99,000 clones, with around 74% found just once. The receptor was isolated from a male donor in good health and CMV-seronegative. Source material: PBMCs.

The CDR3 nucleotides are TGTGCCAGCAGTTACGTCAGGGGCGGGTCAGCTTTCTTT. Protein product: CASSYVRGGSAFF. This chain connects TRBV6-5 to TRBJ1-1, with TRBD1 as a possible D gene (6 bases). The CDR3 runs to 13 residues. The germline V and J ends were trimmed by 2 bases and 10 bases, with 14 bases remaining between them. In germline, CDR1 is MNHEY, CDR2 SVGAGI.